This T cell receptor beta chain was retrieved from a study of blood T cell repertoires in COVID-19 (dated by TCRdb to the early 2020s). About the study as a whole: Samples from collaborators originated in the United States, Italy and Spain and spanned both the acute and convalescent phases of COVID-19. The material from the prospective study consisted of cDNA or gDNA derived from T cells, B-cell-depleted T cells, or PBMCs. The dataset comprised deeply sampled blood TCRbeta repertoires from subjects exposed to, actively infected with, or recovered from COVID-19. The repertoires were made available in a free public database intended to serve as a resource for research on the immune response to SARS-CoV-2. Samples were obtained from the ongoing ImmuneRACE study (first 160 participants) and from some 1,300 subjects provided by 6 global collaborators. The sample metadata nearly always contained a de-identified subject ID, COVID-19 status, age in years and sex. Where HLA class I and class II types were available, the types were taken from metadata supplied by the sample provider, not from assay-based typing. The paper's findings and limits, for the study overall: The quantity of clinical and demographic metadata differed by source and by participant and was supplied without curation.

Enrolling through a virtual design, the prospective study's participants ranged in age from roughly 18 to 89 years and lived across roughly 24 United States geographic areas. In the prospective study, participants were assigned to cohorts based on the clinical history participants reported in a screening survey and a study questionnaire. Recovered participants in ImmuneRACE Cohort 3 were defined as having two consecutive negative NP/OP PCR tests, clearance from a healthcare professional, or resolution of symptoms. In the prospective study, mobile phlebotomists collected whole blood, serum and a nasopharyngeal or oropharyngeal swab from each participant. Participants in the prospective study had the option to provide additional blood draws and questionnaires over a roughly two-month period. Before DNA extraction, prospective study blood samples were shipped either frozen or at room temperature.

Remarks on this clone: This receptor's antigen is unknown. Per-nucleotide qualities are absent, and no much larger clonotype sits a single base away.

V lost 6 bases and J lost 0 bases, and the count of bases not matched to a germline gene is 4. CDR1 and CDR2, looked up from the germline V gene, are KGHSH and LQKENI. Counted from cysteine to phenylalanine, this CDR3 has 14 amino acids. Only CDR3 DNA is held: 42 bases, read in frame from base 1. The immunoSEQ Assay, a bias-controlled multiplex PCR, was used to amplify TCRbeta CDR3 regions from genomic DNA. As for how the authors treated the data: Within the assay, amplification of reference gene primers was used to estimate how many nucleated cells each sample contained. To quantify the absolute abundance of each unique TCRbeta CDR3 rearrangement, sequence reads were collapsed and filtered. Productive Simpson clonality was computed per sample as the square root of Simpson's diversity index over productive rearrangements. Imported from immuneACCESS, the table was reduced by TCRdb to in-frame sequences with V and J called. These copies leave out some clones; in studies compared against another copy, an unresolved V gene accounts for under half, and the cause of the remainder is not known. V and J calls and clone size are given by that table; D and trimming were obtained from the DNA. For this sample the table gives hundreds of thousands of clones, of which around nine tenths were detected only once. Of the sample, about 4% is held by the ten largest clones.

The source of this sequence is a woman under 40 who had recovered from COVID-19. Sequencing input: PBMCs or T cells enriched from blood (not recorded which). The chain uses TRBV18 and TRBJ2-7, and 8 junction bases match TRBD2. Here the CDR3 is given as CASSKSGSSYEQYF. The nucleotide sequence is given as TGTGCCAGCTCTAAAAGCGGGAGCTCCTACGAGCAGTACTTC. The reference TRBV18 and TRBJ2-7 proteins fill in what lies around the CDR3, so the full variable domain reads NAGVMQNPRHLVRRRGQEARLRCSPMKGHSHVYWYRQLPEEGLKFMVYLQKENIIDESGMPKERFSAEFPKEGPSILRIQQVVRGDSAAYFCASSKSGSSYEQYFGPGTRLTVT.